This section outlines one T cell receptor beta chain sequence together with its context. What it binds is unknown. These data are taken from a study of T cell responses to AZD1222 COVID-19 vaccine. Findings of the study overall: Only five or six AZD1222 recipients tested seropositive at baseline. Two doses of AZD1222 preceded a rise in Spike-specific TCR breadth and depth. Sampled repertoires all dated from after the peak T cell response.

The CDR3 has 16 residues. Between the trimmed V and J ends, which lost 7 bases and 5 bases, there was a span of 23 bases. CDR1 and CDR2 from the germline V gene are LNHDA and SQIVND (reference sequence). TCRdb's copy holds only in-frame clones and misses some; the assay was immunoSEQ multiplex PCR. The repertoire holds about 140,000 clones, with about 89% as singletons. The source material was peripheral blood, sampled 28 days after the second dose of the MenACWY control vaccine. The clonotype comes from an adult who received the MenACWY meningococcal vaccine as a control. V usage is TRBV19 and J usage is TRBJ1-2; D is unresolved. The CDR3 DNA reads TGTGCCAGTACATCCGGCGGAGCGGGGTTGAGGTATGGCTACACCTTC. Its protein product is CASTSGGAGLRYGYTF. The full variable domain, with the rest looked up from reference TRBV19 and TRBJ1-2, is DGGITQSPKYLFRKEGQNVTLSCEQNLNHDAMYWYRQDPGQGLRLIYYSQIVNDFQKGDIAEGYSVSREKKESFPLTVTSAQKNPTAFYLCASTSGGAGLRYGYTFGSGTRLTVV.